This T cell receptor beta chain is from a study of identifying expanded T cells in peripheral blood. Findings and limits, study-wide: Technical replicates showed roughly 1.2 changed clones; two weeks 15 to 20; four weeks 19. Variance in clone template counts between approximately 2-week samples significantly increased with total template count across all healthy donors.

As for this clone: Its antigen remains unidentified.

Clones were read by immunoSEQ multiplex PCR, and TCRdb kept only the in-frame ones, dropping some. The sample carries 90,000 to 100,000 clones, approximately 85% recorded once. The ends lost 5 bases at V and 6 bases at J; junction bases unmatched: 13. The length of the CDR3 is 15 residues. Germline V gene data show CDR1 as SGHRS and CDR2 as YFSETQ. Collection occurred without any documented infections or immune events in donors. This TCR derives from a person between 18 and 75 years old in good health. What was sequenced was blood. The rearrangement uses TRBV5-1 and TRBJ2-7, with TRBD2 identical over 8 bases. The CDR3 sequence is CASSMGQGLVAEQYF. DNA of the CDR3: TGCGCCAGCAGTATGGGTCAGGGACTAGTTGCCGAGCAGTACTTC.